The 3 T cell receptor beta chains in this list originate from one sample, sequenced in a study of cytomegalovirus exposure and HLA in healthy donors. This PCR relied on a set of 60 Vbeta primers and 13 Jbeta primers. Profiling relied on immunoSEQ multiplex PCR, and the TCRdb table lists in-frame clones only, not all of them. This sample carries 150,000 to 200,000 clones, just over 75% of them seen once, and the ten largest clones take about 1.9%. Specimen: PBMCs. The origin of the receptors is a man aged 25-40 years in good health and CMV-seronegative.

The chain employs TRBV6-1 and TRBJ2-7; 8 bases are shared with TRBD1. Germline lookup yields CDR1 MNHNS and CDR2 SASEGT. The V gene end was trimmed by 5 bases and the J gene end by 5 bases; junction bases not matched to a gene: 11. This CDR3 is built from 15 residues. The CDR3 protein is CASSPTGVGSDEQYF. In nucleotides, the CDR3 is TGTGCCAGCAGTCCGACAGGGGTGGGCAGCGACGAGCAGTACTTC.

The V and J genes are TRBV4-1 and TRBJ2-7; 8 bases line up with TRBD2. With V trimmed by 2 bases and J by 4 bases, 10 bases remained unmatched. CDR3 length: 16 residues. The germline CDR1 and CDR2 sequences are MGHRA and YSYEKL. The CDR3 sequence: CASSQSAGGRYYEQYF. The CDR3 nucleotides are TGCGCCAGCAGCCAATCGGCTGGCGGGAGGTATTACGAGCAGTACTTC.

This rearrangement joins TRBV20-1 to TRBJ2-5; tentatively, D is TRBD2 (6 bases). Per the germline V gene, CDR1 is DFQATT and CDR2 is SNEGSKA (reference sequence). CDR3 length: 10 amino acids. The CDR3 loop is CSGVGETQYF. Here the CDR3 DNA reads TGCTCGGGAGTGGGGGAGACCCAGTACTTC.